Presented here are 31 T cell receptor beta chains from one specimen sequenced in a study of blood T cell repertoires in COVID-19. Profiled with immunoSEQ multiplex PCR; TCRdb holds only in-frame clones, not every one. Of roughly 200,000 clones listed, 89% are singletons. The sequencing sample was made of PBMCs or T cells enriched from blood (not recorded which). The receptor source for this set is a young woman with acute COVID-19.

This chain links TRBV6-2 or TRBV6-3 with TRBJ1-5, with D unclear. V lost 6 bases to trimming and J lost 0 bases, with 9 bases between them. The CDR3 runs 14 residues. Germline CDR1 MNHEY, CDR2 SVGEGT. The CDR3 region is CASSLTTSNQPQHF. CDR3 coding DNA: TGTGCCAGCAGCCTGACAACTAGCAATCAGCCCCAGCATTTT.

This clone was seen more than once but under ten times. The CDR3 bases are TGTGCCAGCAGCCCCGGGACAGGGACGAGCTACACCTTC. It encodes CASSPGTGTSYTF. The chain joins TRBV11-2 to TRBJ1-2; 9 nucleotides agree with TRBD1. The trim removed 5 bases at V and 9 bases at J, leaving 7 bases unmatched. The germline CDR1 and CDR2 sequences are SGHAT and FQNNGV. This CDR3 comprises 13 residues. The full variable domain, its missing parts supplied by reference TRBV11-2 and TRBJ1-2, is EAGVAQSPRYKIIEKRQSVAFWCNPISGHATLYWYQQILGQGPKLLIQFQNNGVVDDSQLPKDRFSAERLKGVDSTLKIQPAKLEDSAVYLCASSPGTGTSYTFGSGTRLTVV.

In DNA form, the CDR3 reads TGTGCCACCAGCAGAGATAGGGGCACCTATAATTCACCCCTCCACTTT. This gives the protein CATSRDRGTYNSPLHF. This chain uses TRBV15 with TRBJ1-6; D is possibly TRBD1 (5 bases). The CDR3 covers 16 residues. Trimming took 0 bases from V and 2 from J, leaving 8 bases between them. Looked up from germline, CDR1 is LNHNV and CDR2 is YYDKDF (reference sequence). The full variable domain, in which reference TRBV15 and TRBJ1-6 provide the parts outside the CDR3, is DAMVIQNPRYQVTQFGKPVTLSCSQTLNHNVMYWYQQKSSQAPKLLFHYYDKDFNNEADTPDNFQSRRPNTSFCFLDIRSPGLGDTAMYLCATSRDRGTYNSPLHFGNGTRLTVT.

This chain links TRBV7-8 with TRBJ2-3; D is possibly TRBD1 (6 bases). Germline V lookup: CDR1 SGHVS, CDR2 FQNEAQ. V was trimmed by 2 bases and J by 5 bases, leaving 11 bases between them. The CDR3 runs 14 residues. CDR3: CASSLRDTRDTQYF. CDR3 coding DNA: TGTGCCAGCAGCTTACGGGACACTCGAGATACGCAGTATTTT.

This clone was found once. The chain carries TRBV7-8 and TRBJ1-1; 9 nucleotides agree with TRBD1. J lost 0 bases, V lost 2 bases, and 7 bases had no gene match. The CDR3 spans 17 residues. The germline V gene has CDR1 SGHVS and CDR2 FQNEAQ. The DNA for the CDR3 is TGTGCCAGCAGCTTATGGGGACAGGGTGGGTTGAACACTGAAGCTTTCTTT. Protein product: CASSLWGQGGLNTEAFF.

The chain employs TRBV29-1 and TRBJ1-5; D perhaps matches TRBD1 (5 bases). Germline CDR1 and CDR2: SQVTM and ANQGSEA. Trimming stripped 4 bases from V and 1 base from J, with 11 bases between. This CDR3 contains 14 residues. The CDR3: CSVAGGRSNQPQHF. The DNA for the CDR3 is TGCAGCGTTGCCGGGGGAAGGAGCAATCAGCCCCAGCATTTT. The entire variable domain, with the rest obtained from reference TRBV29-1 and TRBJ1-5, is as follows: SAVISQKPSRDICQRGTSLTIQCQVDSQVTMMFWYRQQPGQSLTLIATANQGSEATYESGFVIDKFPISRPNLTFSTLTVSNMSPEDSSIYLCSVAGGRSNQPQHFGDGTRLSIL.

This chain links TRBV5-6 with TRBJ1-1; TRBD1 aligns across 7 bases. V shed 3 bases and J 4 bases; nucleotides not matched to a gene: 3. CDR1 SGHDT and CDR2 YYEEEE come from the germline V gene. The CDR3 is 13 amino acids. CDR3 sequence reads: CASSSDRVTEAFF. The CDR3 bases are TGTGCCAGCAGCTCCGACAGGGTCACTGAAGCTTTCTTT.

CDR3 coding DNA: TGTGCCAGCAGCTCATTGGGGGCGCCGTCAGGAGAGCAGTACTTC. Its protein product is CASSSLGAPSGEQYF. The gene calls are TRBV11-2 and TRBJ2-7, with D perhaps TRBD1 (6 bases). V was trimmed by 4 bases and J by 7 bases, leaving 20 bases between them. CDR3 length: 15 residues. CDR1 is SGHAT, CDR2 FQNNGV, per germline.

The chain carries TRBV10-1 and TRBJ2-2, with unresolved D. Germline V gives CDR1 WNHNN, CDR2 SYGVQD (reference sequence). V lost 2 bases and J lost 2, with 6 bases in between. This CDR3 is built from 14 residues. The CDR3 nucleotides are TGCGCCAGCAGTGAGGTACACAACACCGGGGAGCTGTTTTTT. Amino acids: CASSEVHNTGELFF.

The chain uses TRBV18 and TRBJ2-7; 9 positions match TRBD1. The V segment lost 5 bases and the J segment 3 bases; nucleotides outside the gene matches: 8. Germline CDR1 reads KGHSH; CDR2 reads LQKENI. CDR3 length: 15 amino acids. The CDR3 loop reads CASSSAGTGNYEQYF. The CDR3 DNA reads TGTGCCAGCTCAAGCGCGGGGACAGGGAACTACGAGCAGTACTTC.

V is TRBV7-2 and J is TRBJ1-2; D perhaps matches TRBD1 (6 bases). The V gene lost 3 bases and the J gene lost 7 bases, with 12 bases spanning the gap. The CDR3 contains 13 residues. Germline CDR1 is SGHTA and CDR2 is FQGNSA. The CDR3 nucleotides are TGTGCCAGCAGCTTGGGGGTAGGGGGTGGCTACACCTTC. It specifies CASSLGVGGGYTF.

The CDR3 loop is CSVGGQSATNEKLFF. The CDR3 DNA follows: TGCAGCGTTGGAGGACAGTCAGCAACTAATGAAAAACTGTTTTTT. This chain joins TRBV29-1 and TRBJ1-4; a weak D match, TRBD1 (6 bases). The V gene lost 4 bases and the J gene lost 0 bases, with 12 bases spanning the gap. The CDR3 consists of 15 residues. The germline V gene has CDR1 SQVTM and CDR2 ANQGSEA.

The V and J genes are TRBV7-8 and TRBJ2-1; 14 nucleotides match TRBD2. The V and J ends lost 4 bases and 7 bases, in that order; junction bases with no gene match: 6. Germline CDR1 is SGHVS and CDR2 is FQNEAQ. This CDR3 comprises 16 residues. The CDR3 here is CASSSGLAGGGNEQFF. In nucleotides, the CDR3 is TGTGCCAGCAGCTCCGGACTAGCGGGGGGTGGAAATGAGCAGTTCTTC.

This clone was observed a single time. The chain is built from TRBV30 and TRBJ1-2; 9 bases line up with TRBD1. Germline CDR1 and CDR2: GTSNPN and SVGIG (reference sequence). The V and J ends lost 5 bases and 14 bases, in that order; junction bases with no gene match: 9. The CDR3 runs 11 residues. This chain's CDR3 is CAWGTGPLWTF. The CDR3 bases are TGTGCCTGGGGGACAGGGCCCCTGTGGACCTTC.

V and J are TRBV11-2 and TRBJ2-7; TRBD1 is a possible D gene (7 bases). Germline CDR1 and CDR2: SGHAT and FQNNGV. V was trimmed by 3 bases and J by 3 bases, leaving 18 bases between them. This CDR3 spans 16 amino acids. The CDR3 region has the DNA TGTGCCAGCAGCTTCCCAGGGGACAGAGCGGGCTACGAGCAGTACTTC. Translating it yields CASSFPGDRAGYEQYF.

This rearrangement joins TRBV25-1 to TRBJ2-1; a possible D gene is TRBD2 (6 bases). Germline V gene lookup returns CDR1 MGHDK and CDR2 SYGVNS. The ends were cut back, 2 bases at V and 5 bases at J, with 13 bases in the middle. The CDR3 runs 15 residues. The CDR3 nucleotides are TGTGCCAGCAGTGAAAGTCTATGGAGGGACAATGAGCAGTTCTTC. Residues: CASSESLWRDNEQFF.

This clone has ten or more counts. V is TRBV4-3 and J is TRBJ2-2, with D possibly TRBD1 on 6 matching bases. The germline V and J ends were trimmed by 0 bases and 8 bases, with 16 bases remaining between them. Germline CDR1 LGHNA, CDR2 YSLEER. CDR3 length: 16 residues. The CDR3 protein is CASSQDRGSEVGELFF. Written as DNA, the CDR3 is TGCGCCAGCAGCCAAGATAGGGGGTCGGAAGTAGGGGAGCTGTTTTTT.

The chain has TRBV2 and TRBJ1-5; 9 bases map to TRBD1. This CDR3 is built from 13 residues. Germline V gene data show CDR1 as SNHLY and CDR2 as FYNNEI. Losses at the gene ends were 7 bases for V and 6 bases for J; bases not matched to a gene: 4. The DNA for the CDR3 is TGTGCCAGCAAGGGACAGGGCGGTCAGCCCCAGCATTTT. It is translated as CASKGQGGQPQHF.

This clone showed up just once. The genes are TRBV3-1 (or the pseudogene TRBV3-2) and TRBJ2-7; 8 bases are a match to TRBD2. Looked up from germline, CDR1 is LGHDT and CDR2 is YNNKEL (reference sequence). This CDR3 is built from 13 residues. The V gene end was trimmed by 4 bases and the J gene end by 7 bases; junction bases not matched to a gene: 6. Written as DNA, the CDR3 is TGTGCCAGCAGCCTAAGCGGGGGCGGGGAGCAGTACTTC. This translates into CASSLSGGGEQYF.

V and J are TRBV10-3 and TRBJ1-1; TRBD1 agrees at 7 bases. This CDR3 region has 14 residues. The junction had 8 bases not matched to a gene; V was cut back by 6 bases and J by 4 bases. Germline-derived CDR1 and CDR2 are ENHRY and SYGVKD. The CDR3 region has the DNA TGTGCCATCAGCCAAGGGGGCGCGAGCACTGAAGCTTTCTTT. Translation: CAISQGGASTEAFF.

The J gene is TRBJ2-3, the V gene TRBV5-1; 7 nucleotides align to TRBD1. The CDR3 is made up of 16 amino acids. Trimming at V came to 4 bases and at J to 0 bases, leaving 8 bases not matched to a gene. Looked up from germline, CDR1 is SGHRS and CDR2 is YFSETQ. CDR3: CASSGGQFPSTDTQYF. CDR3 DNA sequence: TGCGCCAGCAGCGGGGGACAGTTCCCTAGCACAGATACGCAGTATTTT.

V usage is TRBV19 and J usage is TRBJ2-2, with 8 bases aligning to TRBD1. This CDR3 contains 14 residues. Germline CDR1 reads LNHDA; CDR2 reads SQIVND (reference sequence). The V segment lost 6 bases and the J segment 4 bases; nucleotides outside the gene matches: 4. CDR3 coding DNA: TGTGCCAGTAGCGGGACAGGAGCCACCGGGGAGCTGTTTTTT. As protein: CASSGTGATGELFF.

The chain recombines TRBV5-1 with TRBJ1-6; no firm D call. The V end lost 6 bases, the J end lost 1 base, and 14 bases lay between the germline ends. Germline V gives CDR1 SGHRS, CDR2 YFSETQ. The CDR3 runs 16 residues. The CDR3 DNA sequence: TGCGCCAGCACAAAAGAGGGCAGATCCTATAATTCACCCCTCCACTTT. Protein product: CASTKEGRSYNSPLHF.

This clone was detected only once. This chain joins TRBV18 and TRBJ1-1; 9 bases align to TRBD1. V was clipped by 3 bases and J by 3 bases; unmatched bases: 17. The CDR3 runs to 19 residues. Looked up from germline, CDR1 is KGHSH and CDR2 is LQKENI. CDR3 sequence reads: CASSPDRGGSILRYTEAFF. CDR3 sequence (DNA): TGTGCCAGCTCACCCGACAGGGGGGGGTCTATTTTAAGGTACACTGAAGCTTTCTTT. Full variable domain (missing parts from reference TRBV18 and TRBJ1-1): NAGVMQNPRHLVRRRGQEARLRCSPMKGHSHVYWYRQLPEEGLKFMVYLQKENIIDESGMPKERFSAEFPKEGPSILRIQQVVRGDSAAYFCASSPDRGGSILRYTEAFFGQGTRLTVV.

The chain uses TRBV11-2 and TRBJ2-3, with 11 bases that match TRBD2. The trim removed 8 bases at V and 0 bases at J, leaving 7 bases unmatched. Germline V lookup: CDR1 SGHAT, CDR2 FQNNGV. There are 16 residues in the CDR3. The CDR3 DNA reads as TGTGCCAGCTCGAGACTAGCGGGGCTTAGCACAGATACGCAGTATTTT. Translation: CASSRLAGLSTDTQYF.

The chain is built from TRBV3-1 (or the pseudogene TRBV3-2) and TRBJ1-6, with D maybe TRBD1 (5 bases). CDR3 size: 14 residues. V lost 1 base, J lost 10 bases, and 11 bases lay in between. The germline CDR1 and CDR2 sequences are LGHDT and YNNKEL (reference sequence). CDR3 amino acids: CASSQGGEASPLHF. The CDR3 nucleotides are TGTGCCAGCAGCCAAGGGGGGGAGGCGTCACCCCTCCACTTT.

This clone was observed once. The rearrangement joins TRBV19 to TRBJ2-2; 7 bases are shared with TRBD1. In germline, CDR1 is LNHDA, CDR2 SQIVND (reference sequence). J lost 6 bases, V lost 3 bases, and 4 bases had no gene match. There are 14 residues in the CDR3. CDR3 nucleotides: TGTGCCAGTAGTATCACAGGGGTGGCCGGGGAGCTGTTTTTT. Translating gives CASSITGVAGELFF.

This chain links TRBV4-3 with TRBJ2-7; tentative D call: TRBD1 (6 bases). CDR1 and CDR2 (germline): LGHNA, YSLEER. The CDR3 sequence is 13 residues long. Trimming pared 0 bases from V and 9 bases from J, leaving 12 bases between. The CDR3 loop reads CASSQETGSGQYF. The CDR3 bases are TGCGCCAGCAGCCAAGAAACAGGGTCTGGGCAGTACTTC.

The chain joins TRBV6-2 or TRBV6-3 to TRBJ2-1; D is uncertain. V gave up 2 bases and J gave up 15 bases, with 11 bases separating them. The CDR3 consists of 11 residues. Germline V gene sequence: CDR1 MNHEY, CDR2 SVGEGT. The CDR3 DNA reads TGTGCCAGCAGTTACCCCCTTTTTCGGTTCTTC. This encodes CASSYPLFRFF.

The chain is built from TRBV20-1 and TRBJ2-1, with D possibly being TRBD2 (6 bases). The CDR3 has 11 residues. Per germline, CDR1 DFQATT and CDR2 SNEGSKA (reference sequence). V was pared by 1 base and J by 12 bases, with 10 bases between. CDR3 in amino acids: CSARGDWMQFF. DNA of the CDR3: TGCAGTGCTAGAGGGGACTGGATGCAGTTCTTC.

The rearrangement links TRBV29-1 to TRBJ1-1, with D uncertain. CDR3 length: 12 residues. Germline V gene data show CDR1 as SQVTM and CDR2 as ANQGSEA. Trimming removed 4 bases from V and 6 bases from J, with 12 bases in between. The CDR3 bases are TGCAGCGTTGGGCGACACTCGGCTGAAGCTTTCTTT. Protein sequence: CSVGRHSAEAFF.